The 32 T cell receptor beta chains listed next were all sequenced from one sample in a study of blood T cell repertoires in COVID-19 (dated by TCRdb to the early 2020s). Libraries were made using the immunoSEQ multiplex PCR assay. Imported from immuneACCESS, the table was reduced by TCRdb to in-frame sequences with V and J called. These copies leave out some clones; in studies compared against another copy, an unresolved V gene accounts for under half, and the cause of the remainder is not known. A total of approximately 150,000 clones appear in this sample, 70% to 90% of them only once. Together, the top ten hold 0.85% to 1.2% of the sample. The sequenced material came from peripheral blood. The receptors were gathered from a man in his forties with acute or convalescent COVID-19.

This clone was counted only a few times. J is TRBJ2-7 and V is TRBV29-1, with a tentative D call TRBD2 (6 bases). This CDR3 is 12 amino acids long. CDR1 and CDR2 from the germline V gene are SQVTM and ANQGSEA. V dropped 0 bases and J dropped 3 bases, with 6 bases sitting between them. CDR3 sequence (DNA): TGCAGCGTTGAAGAGACTAGCTACGAGCAGTACTTC. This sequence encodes CSVEETSYEQYF.

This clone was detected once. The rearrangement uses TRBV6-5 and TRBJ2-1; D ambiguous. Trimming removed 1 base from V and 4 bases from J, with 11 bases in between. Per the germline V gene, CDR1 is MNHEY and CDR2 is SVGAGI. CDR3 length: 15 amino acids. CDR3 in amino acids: CASSYLVSWYNEQFF. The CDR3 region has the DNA TGTGCCAGCAGTTACTTAGTATCCTGGTACAATGAGCAGTTCTTC.

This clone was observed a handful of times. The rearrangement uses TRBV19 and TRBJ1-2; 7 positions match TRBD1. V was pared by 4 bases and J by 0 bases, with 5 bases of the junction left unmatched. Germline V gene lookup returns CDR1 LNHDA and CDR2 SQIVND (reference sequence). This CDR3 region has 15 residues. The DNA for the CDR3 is TGTGCCAGTAGTAGGGACAGTTTTTCTAACTATGGCTACACCTTC. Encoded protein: CASSRDSFSNYGYTF.

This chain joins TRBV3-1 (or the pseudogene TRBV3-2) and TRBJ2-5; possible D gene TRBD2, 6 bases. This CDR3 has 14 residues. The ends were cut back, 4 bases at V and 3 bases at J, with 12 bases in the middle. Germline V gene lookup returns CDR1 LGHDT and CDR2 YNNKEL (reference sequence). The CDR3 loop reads CASSPRDLEETQYF. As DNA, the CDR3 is TGTGCCAGCAGCCCGCGGGACTTAGAAGAGACCCAGTACTTC.

Written as DNA, the CDR3 is TGCAGTGCTAGTCATTCCGGGACAAAAGACAACACCATATATTTT. Translation: CSASHSGTKDNTIYF. The V and J genes are TRBV20-1 and TRBJ1-3; the D gene is possibly TRBD1 (6 bases). The CDR3 extends over 15 amino acids. Trimming took 3 bases from V and 7 from J, leaving 19 bases between them. The germline V gene has CDR1 DFQATT and CDR2 SNEGSKA (reference sequence).

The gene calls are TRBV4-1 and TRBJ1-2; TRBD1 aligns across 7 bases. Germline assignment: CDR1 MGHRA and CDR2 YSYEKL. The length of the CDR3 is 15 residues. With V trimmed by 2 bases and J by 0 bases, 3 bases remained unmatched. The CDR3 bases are TGCGCCAGCAGCCAACCCGGGACAGCTAACTATGGCTACACCTTC. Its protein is CASSQPGTANYGYTF.

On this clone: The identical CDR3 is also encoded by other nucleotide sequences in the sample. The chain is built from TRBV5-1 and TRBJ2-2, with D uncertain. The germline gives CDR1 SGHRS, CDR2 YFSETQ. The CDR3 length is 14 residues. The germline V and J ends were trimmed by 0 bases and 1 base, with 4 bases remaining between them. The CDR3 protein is CASSLGQNTGELFF. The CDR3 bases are TGCGCCAGCAGCTTGGGTCAGAACACCGGGGAGCTGTTTTTT. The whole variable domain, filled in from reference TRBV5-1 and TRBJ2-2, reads KAGVTQTPRYLIKTRGQQVTLSCSPISGHRSVSWYQQTPGQGLQFLFEYFSETQRNKGNFPGRFSGRQFSNSRSEMNVSTLELGDSALYLCASSLGQNTGELFFGEGSRLTVL.

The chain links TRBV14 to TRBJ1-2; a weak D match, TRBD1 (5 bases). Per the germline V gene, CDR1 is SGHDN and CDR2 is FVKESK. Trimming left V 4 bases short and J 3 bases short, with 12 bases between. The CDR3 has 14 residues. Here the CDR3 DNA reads TGTGCCAGCAGCCCGACAGAGAATTACTATGGCTACACCTTC. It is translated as CASSPTENYYGYTF.

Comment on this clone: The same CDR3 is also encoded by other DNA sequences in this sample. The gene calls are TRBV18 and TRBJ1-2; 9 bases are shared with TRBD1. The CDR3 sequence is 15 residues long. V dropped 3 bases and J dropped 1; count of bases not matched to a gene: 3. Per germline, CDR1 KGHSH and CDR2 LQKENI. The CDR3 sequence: CASSPGQGSNYGYTF. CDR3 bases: TGTGCCAGCTCACCGGGACAGGGCAGTAACTATGGCTACACCTTC.

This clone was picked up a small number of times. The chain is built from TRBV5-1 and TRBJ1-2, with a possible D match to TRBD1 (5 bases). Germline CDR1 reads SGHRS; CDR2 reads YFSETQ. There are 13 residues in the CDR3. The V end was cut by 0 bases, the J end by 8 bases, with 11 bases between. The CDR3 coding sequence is TGCGCCAGCAGCTTGGAAGGGGAAGTAGGCTACACCTTC. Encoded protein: CASSLEGEVGYTF.

The DNA for the CDR3 is TGTGCCATCAGTGAGTCGACGCGGGGGGTCCAGGAGACCCAGTACTTC. Protein product: CAISESTRGVQETQYF. J is TRBJ2-5 and V is TRBV10-3; 8 bases are a match to TRBD2. Germline-derived CDR1 and CDR2 are ENHRY and SYGVKD. CDR3 length: 16 amino acids. The trim removed 0 bases at V and 5 bases at J, leaving 8 bases unmatched.

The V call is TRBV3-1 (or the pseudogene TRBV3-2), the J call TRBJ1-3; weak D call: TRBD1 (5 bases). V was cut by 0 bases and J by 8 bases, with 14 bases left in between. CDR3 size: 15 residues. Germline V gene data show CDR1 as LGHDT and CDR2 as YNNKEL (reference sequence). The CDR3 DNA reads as TGTGCCAGCAGCCAAGAACCAGGGCCGGGTGACACCATATATTTT. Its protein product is CASSQEPGPGDTIYF.

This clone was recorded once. The CDR3 nucleotides read TGTGCCAGCAGCCAAGATCTCACAGATACGCAGTATTTT. Its protein is CASSQDLTDTQYF. J is TRBJ2-3 and V is TRBV3-1 (or the pseudogene TRBV3-2); no reliable D call. The V and J ends lost 0 bases and 2 bases respectively, with 3 bases between them. Germline V gene lookup returns CDR1 LGHDT and CDR2 YNNKEL (reference sequence). There are 13 residues in the CDR3.

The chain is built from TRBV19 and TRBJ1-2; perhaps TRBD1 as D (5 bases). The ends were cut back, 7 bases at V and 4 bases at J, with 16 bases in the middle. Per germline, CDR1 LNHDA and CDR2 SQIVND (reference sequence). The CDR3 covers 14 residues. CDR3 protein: CASIPGGAGYGYTF. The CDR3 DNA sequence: TGTGCCAGTATCCCGGGAGGGGCTGGCTATGGCTACACCTTC. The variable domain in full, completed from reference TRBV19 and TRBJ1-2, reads DGGITQSPKYLFRKEGQNVTLSCEQNLNHDAMYWYRQDPGQGLRLIYYSQIVNDFQKGDIAEGYSVSREKKESFPLTVTSAQKNPTAFYLCASIPGGAGYGYTFGSGTRLTVV.

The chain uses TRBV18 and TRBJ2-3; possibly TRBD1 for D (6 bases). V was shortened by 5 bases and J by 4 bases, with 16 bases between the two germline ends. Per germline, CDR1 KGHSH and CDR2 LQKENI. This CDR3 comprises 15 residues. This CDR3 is CASSSLTGNPDTQYF. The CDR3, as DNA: TGTGCCAGCTCATCCCTAACAGGGAATCCAGATACGCAGTATTTT. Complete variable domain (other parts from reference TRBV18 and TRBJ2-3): NAGVMQNPRHLVRRRGQEARLRCSPMKGHSHVYWYRQLPEEGLKFMVYLQKENIIDESGMPKERFSAEFPKEGPSILRIQQVVRGDSAAYFCASSSLTGNPDTQYFGPGTRLTVL.

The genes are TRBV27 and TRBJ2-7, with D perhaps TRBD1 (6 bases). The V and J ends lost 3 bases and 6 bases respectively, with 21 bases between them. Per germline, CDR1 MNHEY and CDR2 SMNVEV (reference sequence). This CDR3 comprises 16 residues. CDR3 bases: TGTGCCAGCAGTTTTGGTTCGTGGACAGCATTGAGCGAGCAGTACTTC. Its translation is CASSFGSWTALSEQYF.

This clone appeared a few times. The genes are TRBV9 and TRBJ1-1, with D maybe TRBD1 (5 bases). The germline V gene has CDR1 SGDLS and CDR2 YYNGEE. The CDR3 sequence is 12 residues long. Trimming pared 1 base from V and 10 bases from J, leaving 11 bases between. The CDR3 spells CASSVIGGSAFF. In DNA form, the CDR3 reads TGTGCCAGCAGCGTAATCGGGGGATCAGCTTTCTTT.

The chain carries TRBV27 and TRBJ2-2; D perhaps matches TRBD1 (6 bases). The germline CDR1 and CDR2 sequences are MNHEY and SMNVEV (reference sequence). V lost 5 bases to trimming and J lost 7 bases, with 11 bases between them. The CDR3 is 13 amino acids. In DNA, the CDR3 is TGTGCCAGCAGTCTTACAGGGAACGGGGAGCTGTTTTTT. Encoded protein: CASSLTGNGELFF.

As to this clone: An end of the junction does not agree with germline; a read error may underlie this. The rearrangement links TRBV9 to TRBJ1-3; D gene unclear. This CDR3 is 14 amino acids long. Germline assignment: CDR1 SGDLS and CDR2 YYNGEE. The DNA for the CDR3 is TGTGCCAGCAGCCCCGAGACCAGCGGAAACATCATATATTTT. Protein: CASSPETSGNIIYF.

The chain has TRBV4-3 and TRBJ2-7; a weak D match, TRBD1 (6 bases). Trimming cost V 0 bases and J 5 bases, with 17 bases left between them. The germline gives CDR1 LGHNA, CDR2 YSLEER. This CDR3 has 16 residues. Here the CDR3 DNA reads TGCGCCAGCAGCCAAGATCTGAAACAGGGTATCCACGAGCAGTACTTC. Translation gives CASSQDLKQGIHEQYF.

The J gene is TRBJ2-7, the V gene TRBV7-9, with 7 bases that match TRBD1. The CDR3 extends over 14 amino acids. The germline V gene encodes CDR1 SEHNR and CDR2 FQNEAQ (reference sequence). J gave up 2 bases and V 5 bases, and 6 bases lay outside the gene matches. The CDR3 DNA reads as TGTGCCAGCAGCGCAACCGGGACAGCCTACGAGCAGTACTTC. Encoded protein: CASSATGTAYEQYF.

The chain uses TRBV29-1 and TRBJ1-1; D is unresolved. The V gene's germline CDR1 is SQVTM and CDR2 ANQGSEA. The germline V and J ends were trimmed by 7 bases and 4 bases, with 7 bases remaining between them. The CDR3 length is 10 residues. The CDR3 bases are TGCAGCGCCCGAGGCACTGAAGCTTTCTTT. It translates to CSARGTEAFF.

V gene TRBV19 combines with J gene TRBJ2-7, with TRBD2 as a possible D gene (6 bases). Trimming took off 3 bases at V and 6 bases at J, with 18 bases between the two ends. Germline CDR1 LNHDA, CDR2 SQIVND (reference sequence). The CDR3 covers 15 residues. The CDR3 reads CASSIRGLPPSEQYF. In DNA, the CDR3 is TGTGCCAGTAGTATCCGGGGACTCCCGCCGTCCGAGCAGTACTTC.

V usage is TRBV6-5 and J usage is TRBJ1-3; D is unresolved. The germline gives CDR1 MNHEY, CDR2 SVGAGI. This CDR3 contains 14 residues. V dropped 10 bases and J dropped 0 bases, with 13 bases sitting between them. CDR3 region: CATRRRDSGNTIYF. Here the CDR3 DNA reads TGTGCCACCCGGCGGCGGGACTCTGGAAACACCATATATTTT.

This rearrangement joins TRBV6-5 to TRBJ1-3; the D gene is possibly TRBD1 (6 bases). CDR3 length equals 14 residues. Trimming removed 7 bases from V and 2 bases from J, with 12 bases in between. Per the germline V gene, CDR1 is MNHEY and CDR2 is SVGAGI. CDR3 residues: CASKVAGAGNTIYF. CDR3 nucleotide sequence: TGTGCCAGCAAGGTGGCAGGGGCTGGAAACACCATATATTTT.

CDR3 amino acids: CAIRSPQTSVGEQYF. DNA for the CDR3: TGTGCCATCAGGTCCCCCCAGACTAGCGTCGGCGAGCAGTACTTC. V usage is TRBV10-3 and J usage is TRBJ2-7; 8 nucleotides agree with TRBD2. The CDR3 covers 15 residues. The V gene's germline CDR1 is ENHRY and CDR2 SYGVKD. Trimming removed 6 bases from V and 6 bases from J; junction bases left unmatched: 13.

CDR3 in DNA: TGTGCCAGCAGCTTTTATCCGGGGTTCTCCTACAATGAGCAGTTCTTC. Translated, it gives CASSFYPGFSYNEQFF. V usage is TRBV7-2 and J usage is TRBJ2-1, with D perhaps TRBD2 (5 bases). Germline CDR1 and CDR2: SGHTA and FQGNSA. Trimming removed 3 bases from V and 0 bases from J, with 12 bases in between. The CDR3 spans 16 residues.

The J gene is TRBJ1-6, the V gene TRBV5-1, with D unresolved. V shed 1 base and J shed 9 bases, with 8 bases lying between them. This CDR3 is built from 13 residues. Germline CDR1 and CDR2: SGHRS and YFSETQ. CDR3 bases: TGCGCCAGCAGCTTGCTCTTCGGTTCACCCCTCCACTTT. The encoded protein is CASSLLFGSPLHF.

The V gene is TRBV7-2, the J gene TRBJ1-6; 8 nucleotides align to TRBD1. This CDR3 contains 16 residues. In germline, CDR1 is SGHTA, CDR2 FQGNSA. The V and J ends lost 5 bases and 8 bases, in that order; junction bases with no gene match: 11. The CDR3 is CASSREQDRVDSPLHF. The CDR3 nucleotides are TGTGCCAGCAGCCGGGAGCAGGACAGGGTTGATTCACCCCTCCACTTT.

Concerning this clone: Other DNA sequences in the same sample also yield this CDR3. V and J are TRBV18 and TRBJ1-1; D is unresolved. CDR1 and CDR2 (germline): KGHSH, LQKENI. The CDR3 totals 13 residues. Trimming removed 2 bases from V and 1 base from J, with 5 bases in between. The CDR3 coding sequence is TGTGCCAGCTCACCAAACGGGAACACTGAAGCTTTCTTT. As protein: CASSPNGNTEAFF. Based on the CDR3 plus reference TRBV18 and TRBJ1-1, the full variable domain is NAGVMQNPRHLVRRRGQEARLRCSPMKGHSHVYWYRQLPEEGLKFMVYLQKENIIDESGMPKERFSAEFPKEGPSILRIQQVVRGDSAAYFCASSPNGNTEAFFGQGTRLTVV.

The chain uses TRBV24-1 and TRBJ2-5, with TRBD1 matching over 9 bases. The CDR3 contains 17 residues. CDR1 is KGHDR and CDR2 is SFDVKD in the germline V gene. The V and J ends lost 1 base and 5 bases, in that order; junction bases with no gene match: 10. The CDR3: CATSDLTGTGPKETQYF. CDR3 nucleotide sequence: TGTGCCACCAGTGATTTAACCGGGACAGGGCCTAAGGAGACCCAGTACTTC.

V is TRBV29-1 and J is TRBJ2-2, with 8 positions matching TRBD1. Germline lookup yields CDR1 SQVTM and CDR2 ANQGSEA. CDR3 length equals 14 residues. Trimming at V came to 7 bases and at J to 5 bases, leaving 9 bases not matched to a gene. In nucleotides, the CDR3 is TGCAGCGGCGGGACAGGCGGTTTTACCGGGGAGCTGTTTTTT. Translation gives CSGGTGGFTGELFF.